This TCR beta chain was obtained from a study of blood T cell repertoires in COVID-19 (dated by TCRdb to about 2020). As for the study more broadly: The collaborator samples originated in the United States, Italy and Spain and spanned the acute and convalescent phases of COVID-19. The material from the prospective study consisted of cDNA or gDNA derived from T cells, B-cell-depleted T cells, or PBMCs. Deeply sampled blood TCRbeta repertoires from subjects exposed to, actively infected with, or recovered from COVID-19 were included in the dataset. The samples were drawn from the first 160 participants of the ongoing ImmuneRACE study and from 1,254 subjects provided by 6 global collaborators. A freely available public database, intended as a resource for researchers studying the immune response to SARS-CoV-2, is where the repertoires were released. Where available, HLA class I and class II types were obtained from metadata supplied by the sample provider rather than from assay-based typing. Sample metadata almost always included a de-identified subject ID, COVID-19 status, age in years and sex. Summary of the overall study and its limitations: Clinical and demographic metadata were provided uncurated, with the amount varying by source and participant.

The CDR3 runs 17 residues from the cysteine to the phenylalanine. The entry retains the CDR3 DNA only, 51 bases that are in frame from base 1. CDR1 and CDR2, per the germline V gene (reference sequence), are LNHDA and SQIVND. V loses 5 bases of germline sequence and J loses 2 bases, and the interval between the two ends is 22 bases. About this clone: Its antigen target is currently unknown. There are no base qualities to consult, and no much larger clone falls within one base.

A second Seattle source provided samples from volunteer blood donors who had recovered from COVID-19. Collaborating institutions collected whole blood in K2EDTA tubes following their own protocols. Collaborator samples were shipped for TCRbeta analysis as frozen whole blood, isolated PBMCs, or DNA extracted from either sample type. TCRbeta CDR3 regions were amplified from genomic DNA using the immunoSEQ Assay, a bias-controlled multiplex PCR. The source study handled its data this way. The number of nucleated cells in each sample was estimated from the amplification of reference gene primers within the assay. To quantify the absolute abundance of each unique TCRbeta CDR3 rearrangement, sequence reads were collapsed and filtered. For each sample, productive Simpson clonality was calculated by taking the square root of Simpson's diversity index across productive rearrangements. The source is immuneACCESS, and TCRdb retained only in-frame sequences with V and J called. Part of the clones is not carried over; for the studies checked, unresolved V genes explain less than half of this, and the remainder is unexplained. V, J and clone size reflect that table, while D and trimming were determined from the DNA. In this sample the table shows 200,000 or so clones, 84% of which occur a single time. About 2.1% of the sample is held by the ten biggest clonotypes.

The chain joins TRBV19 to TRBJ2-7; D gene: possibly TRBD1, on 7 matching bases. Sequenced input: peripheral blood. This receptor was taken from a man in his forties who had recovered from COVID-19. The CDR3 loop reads CASSGGRQGRGPYEQYF. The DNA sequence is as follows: TGTGCCAGTAGTGGAGGGAGACAGGGAAGGGGGCCCTACGAGCAGTACTTC.